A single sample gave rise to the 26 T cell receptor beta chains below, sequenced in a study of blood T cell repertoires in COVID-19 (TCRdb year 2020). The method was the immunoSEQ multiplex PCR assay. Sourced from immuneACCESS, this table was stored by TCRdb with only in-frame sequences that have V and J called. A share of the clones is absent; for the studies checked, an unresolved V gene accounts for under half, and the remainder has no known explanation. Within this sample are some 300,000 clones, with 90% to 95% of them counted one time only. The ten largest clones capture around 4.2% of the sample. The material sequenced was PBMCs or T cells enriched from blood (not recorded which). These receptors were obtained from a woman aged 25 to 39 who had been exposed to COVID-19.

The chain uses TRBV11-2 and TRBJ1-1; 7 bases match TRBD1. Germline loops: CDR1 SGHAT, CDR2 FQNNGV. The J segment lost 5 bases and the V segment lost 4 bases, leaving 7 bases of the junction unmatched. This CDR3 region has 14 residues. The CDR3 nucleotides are TGTGCCAGCAGCTGGACAGGCAGGACAACTGAAGCTTTCTTT. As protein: CASSWTGRTTEAFF.

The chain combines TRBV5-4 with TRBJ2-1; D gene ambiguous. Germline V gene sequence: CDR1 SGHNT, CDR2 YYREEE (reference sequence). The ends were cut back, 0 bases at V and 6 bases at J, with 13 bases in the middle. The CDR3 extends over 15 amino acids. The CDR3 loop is CASSLGPTVGNEQFF. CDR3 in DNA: TGTGCCAGCAGCTTGGGACCTACAGTGGGCAATGAGCAGTTCTTC.

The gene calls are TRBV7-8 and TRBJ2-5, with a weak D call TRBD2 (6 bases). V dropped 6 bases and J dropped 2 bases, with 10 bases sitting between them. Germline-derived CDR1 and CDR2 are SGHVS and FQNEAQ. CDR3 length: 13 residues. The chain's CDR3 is CASSRGLQETQYF. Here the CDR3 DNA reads TGTGCCAGCAGTCGGGGGTTACAAGAGACCCAGTACTTC. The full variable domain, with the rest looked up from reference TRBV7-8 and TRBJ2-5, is GAGVSQSPRYKVAKRGQDVALRCDPISGHVSLFWYQQALGQGPEFLTYFQNEAQLDKSGLPSDRFFAERPEGSVSTLKIQRTQQEDSAVYLCASSRGLQETQYFGPGTRLLVL.

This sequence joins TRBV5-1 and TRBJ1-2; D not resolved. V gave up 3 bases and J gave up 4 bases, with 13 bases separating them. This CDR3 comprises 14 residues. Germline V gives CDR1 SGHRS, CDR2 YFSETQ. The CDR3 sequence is CASSYAERSYGYTF. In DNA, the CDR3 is TGCGCCAGCAGCTATGCTGAGCGAAGCTATGGCTACACCTTC.

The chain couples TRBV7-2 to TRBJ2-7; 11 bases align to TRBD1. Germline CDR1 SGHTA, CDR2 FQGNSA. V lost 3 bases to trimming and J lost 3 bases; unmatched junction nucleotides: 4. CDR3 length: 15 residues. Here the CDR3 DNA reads TGTGCCAGCAGCTTCGCCGGGACAGGGGGCTACGAGCAGTACTTC. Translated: CASSFAGTGGYEQYF.

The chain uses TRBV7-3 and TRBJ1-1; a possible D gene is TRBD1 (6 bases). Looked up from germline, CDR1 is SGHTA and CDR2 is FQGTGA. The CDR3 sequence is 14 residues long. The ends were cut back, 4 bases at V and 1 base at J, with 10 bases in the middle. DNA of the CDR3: TGTGCCAGCAGCTCCGGACAGAAGAACACTGAAGCTTTCTTT. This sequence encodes CASSSGQKNTEAFF.

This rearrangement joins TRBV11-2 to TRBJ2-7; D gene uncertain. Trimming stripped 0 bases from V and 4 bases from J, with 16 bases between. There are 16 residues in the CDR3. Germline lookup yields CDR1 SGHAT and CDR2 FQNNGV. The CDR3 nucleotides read TGTGCCAGCAGCTTAGATCAATTTCCGTCAACTTACGAGCAGTACTTC. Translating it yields CASSLDQFPSTYEQYF.

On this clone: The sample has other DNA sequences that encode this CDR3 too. CDR3 sequence reads: CASSLGAPYEQYF. CDR3 bases: TGTGCCAGCAGTTTAGGGGCCCCCTACGAGCAGTACTTC. The chain combines TRBV12-3 or TRBV12-4 with TRBJ2-7; D uncertain. CDR3 length equals 13 residues. Trimming shortened V by 1 base and J by 2 bases, and 6 bases separated the two germline ends.

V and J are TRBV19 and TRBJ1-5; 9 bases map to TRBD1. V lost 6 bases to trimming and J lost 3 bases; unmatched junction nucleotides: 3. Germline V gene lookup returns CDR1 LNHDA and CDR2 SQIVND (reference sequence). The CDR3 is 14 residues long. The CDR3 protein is CASRGTGLNQPQHF. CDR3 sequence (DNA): TGTGCCAGTAGGGGGACAGGGCTCAATCAGCCCCAGCATTTT. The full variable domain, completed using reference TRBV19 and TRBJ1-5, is DGGITQSPKYLFRKEGQNVTLSCEQNLNHDAMYWYRQDPGQGLRLIYYSQIVNDFQKGDIAEGYSVSREKKESFPLTVTSAQKNPTAFYLCASRGTGLNQPQHFGDGTRLSIL.

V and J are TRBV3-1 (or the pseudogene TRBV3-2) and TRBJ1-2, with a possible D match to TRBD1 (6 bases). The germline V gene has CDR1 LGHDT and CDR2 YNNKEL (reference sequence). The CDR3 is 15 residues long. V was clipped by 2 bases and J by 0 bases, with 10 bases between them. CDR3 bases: TGTGCCAGCAGCCAATCTGGGGGCCCTAACTATGGCTACACCTTC. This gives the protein CASSQSGGPNYGYTF.

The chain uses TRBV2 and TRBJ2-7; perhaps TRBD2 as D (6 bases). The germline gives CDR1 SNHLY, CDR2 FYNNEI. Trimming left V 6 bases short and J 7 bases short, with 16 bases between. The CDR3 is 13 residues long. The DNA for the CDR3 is TGTGCCAGCAGAGTGGAGGGGACTGGGGAGCAGTACTTC. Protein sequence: CASRVEGTGEQYF.

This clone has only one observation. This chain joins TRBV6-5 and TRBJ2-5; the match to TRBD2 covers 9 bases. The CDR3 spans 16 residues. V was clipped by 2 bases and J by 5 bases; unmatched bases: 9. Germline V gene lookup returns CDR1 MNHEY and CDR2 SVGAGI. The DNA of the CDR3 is TGTGCCAGCAGTTACGGGACTAGCCCCGAAGTCGAGACCCAGTACTTC. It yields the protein CASSYGTSPEVETQYF.

The CDR3 nucleotides are TGCGCCAGCAGCTTGGCCGGGACGGGCAGGGGGAACACTGAAGCTTTCTTT. Protein sequence: CASSLAGTGRGNTEAFF. The chain combines TRBV5-1 with TRBJ1-1; the D gene is possibly TRBD1 (6 bases). Trimming removed 0 bases at V and 1 base at J, with 16 bases between. The germline gives CDR1 SGHRS, CDR2 YFSETQ. CDR3 length: 17 amino acids.

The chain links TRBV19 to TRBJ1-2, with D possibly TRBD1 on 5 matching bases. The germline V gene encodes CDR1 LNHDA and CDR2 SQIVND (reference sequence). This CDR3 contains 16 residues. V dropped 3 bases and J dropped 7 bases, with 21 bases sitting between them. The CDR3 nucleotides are TGTGCCAGTAGTATCCCTACGACAGACTGGGCGCGTGGCTACACCTTC. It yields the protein CASSIPTTDWARGYTF.

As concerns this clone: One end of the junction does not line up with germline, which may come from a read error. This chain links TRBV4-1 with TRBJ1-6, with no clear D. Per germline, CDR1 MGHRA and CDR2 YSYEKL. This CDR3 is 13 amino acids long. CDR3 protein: CASSEDRDTPLHF. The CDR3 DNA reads TGCGCCAGCAGCGAAGATCGGGATACACCCCTCCACTTT.

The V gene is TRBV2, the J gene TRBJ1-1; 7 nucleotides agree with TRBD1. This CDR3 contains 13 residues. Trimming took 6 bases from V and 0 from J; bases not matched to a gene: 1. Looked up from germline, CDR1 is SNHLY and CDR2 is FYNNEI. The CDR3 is CASRGQMNTEAFF. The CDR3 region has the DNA TGTGCCAGCAGGGGACAGATGAACACTGAAGCTTTCTTT.

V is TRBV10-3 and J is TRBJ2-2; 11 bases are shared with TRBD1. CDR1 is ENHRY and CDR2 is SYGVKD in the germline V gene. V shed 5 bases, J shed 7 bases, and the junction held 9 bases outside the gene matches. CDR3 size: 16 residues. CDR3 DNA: TGTGCCATCAGTAGAGGACAGGGGGCATTGGGCGGGGAGCTGTTTTTT. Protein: CAISRGQGALGGELFF.

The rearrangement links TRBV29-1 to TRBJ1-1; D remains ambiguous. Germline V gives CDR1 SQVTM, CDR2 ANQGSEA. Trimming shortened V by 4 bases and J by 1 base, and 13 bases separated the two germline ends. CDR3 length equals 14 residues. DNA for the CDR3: TGCAGCGTTGTGATCCCGACTCCGAACACTGAAGCTTTCTTT. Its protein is CSVVIPTPNTEAFF.

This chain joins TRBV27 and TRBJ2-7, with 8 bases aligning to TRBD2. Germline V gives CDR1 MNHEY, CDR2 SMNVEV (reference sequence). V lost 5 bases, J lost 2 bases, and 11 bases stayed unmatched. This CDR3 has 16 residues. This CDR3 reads CASSVRLAGRTYEQYF. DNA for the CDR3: TGTGCCAGCAGTGTCCGTCTAGCGGGCCGTACCTACGAGCAGTACTTC.

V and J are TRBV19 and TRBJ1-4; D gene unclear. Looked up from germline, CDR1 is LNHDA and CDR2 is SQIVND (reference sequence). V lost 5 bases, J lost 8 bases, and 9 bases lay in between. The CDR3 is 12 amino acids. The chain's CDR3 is CASSVRKEKLFF. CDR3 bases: TGTGCCAGTAGTGTTAGAAAAGAAAAACTGTTTTTT.

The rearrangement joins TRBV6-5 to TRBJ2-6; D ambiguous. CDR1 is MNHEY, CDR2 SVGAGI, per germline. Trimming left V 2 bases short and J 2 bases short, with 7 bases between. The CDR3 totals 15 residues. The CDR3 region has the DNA TGTGCCAGCAGTTACATGGGCACTGGGGCCAACGTCCTGACTTTC. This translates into CASSYMGTGANVLTF.

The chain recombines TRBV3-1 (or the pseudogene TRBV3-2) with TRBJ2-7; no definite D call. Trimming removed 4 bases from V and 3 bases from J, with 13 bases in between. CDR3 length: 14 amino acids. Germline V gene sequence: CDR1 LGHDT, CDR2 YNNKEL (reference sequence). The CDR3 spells CASSRPGLIYEQYF. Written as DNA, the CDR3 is TGTGCCAGCAGCCGACCGGGTCTTATCTACGAGCAGTACTTC.

The DNA of the CDR3 is TGTGCCAGCAGGAACTATCTGGGAGAGACCCAGTACTTC. Translating it yields CASRNYLGETQYF. V gene TRBV6-5 combines with J gene TRBJ2-5; D gene uncertain. The ends were cut back, 6 bases at V and 4 bases at J, with 12 bases in the middle. The CDR3 is 13 amino acids. Per germline, CDR1 MNHEY and CDR2 SVGAGI.

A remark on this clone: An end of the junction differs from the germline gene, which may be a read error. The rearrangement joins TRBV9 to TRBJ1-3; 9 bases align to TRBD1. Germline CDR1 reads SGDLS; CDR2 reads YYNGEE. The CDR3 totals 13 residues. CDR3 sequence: CASTPGQGSTIYF. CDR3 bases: TGTGCCAGCACCCCGGGACAGGGAAGCACCATATATTTT.

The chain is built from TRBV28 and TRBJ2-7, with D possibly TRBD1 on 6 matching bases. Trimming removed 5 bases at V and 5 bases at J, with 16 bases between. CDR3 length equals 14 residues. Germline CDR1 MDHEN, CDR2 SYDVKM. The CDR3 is CASSPGTPPDEQYF. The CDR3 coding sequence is TGTGCCAGCAGTCCCGGGACACCCCCGGACGAGCAGTACTTC.

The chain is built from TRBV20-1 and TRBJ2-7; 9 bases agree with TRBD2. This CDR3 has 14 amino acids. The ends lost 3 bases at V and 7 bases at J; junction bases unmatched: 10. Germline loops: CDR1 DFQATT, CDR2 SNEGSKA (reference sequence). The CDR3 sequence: CSASLASGAGEQYF. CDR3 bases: TGCAGTGCTAGTTTGGCTAGCGGGGCCGGGGAGCAGTACTTC.